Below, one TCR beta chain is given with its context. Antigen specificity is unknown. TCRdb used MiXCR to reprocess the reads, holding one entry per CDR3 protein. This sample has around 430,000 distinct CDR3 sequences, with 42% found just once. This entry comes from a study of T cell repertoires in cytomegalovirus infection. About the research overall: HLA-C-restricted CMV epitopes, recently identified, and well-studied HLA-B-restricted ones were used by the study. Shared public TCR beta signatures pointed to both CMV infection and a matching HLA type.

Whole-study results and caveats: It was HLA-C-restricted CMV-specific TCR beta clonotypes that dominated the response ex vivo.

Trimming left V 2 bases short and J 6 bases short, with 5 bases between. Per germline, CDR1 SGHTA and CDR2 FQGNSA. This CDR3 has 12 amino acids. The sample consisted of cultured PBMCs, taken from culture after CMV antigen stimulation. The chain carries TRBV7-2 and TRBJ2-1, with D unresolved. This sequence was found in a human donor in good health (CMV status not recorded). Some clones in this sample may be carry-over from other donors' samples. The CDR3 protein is CASSLIFNEQFF. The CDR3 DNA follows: TGTGCCAGCAGCTTAATTTTCAATGAGCAGTTCTTC.